The 27 T cell receptor beta chains reported below all come from one sample, sequenced in a study of blood T cell repertoires in COVID-19. The assay was immunoSEQ multiplex PCR, and TCRdb's table has in-frame clones only and misses some. This sample yields around 310,000 clones, of which about nine tenths are seen a single time; over 9% belongs to the top ten. Sequencing was performed on PBMCs or T cells enriched from blood (not recorded which). The source is a young woman who had recovered from COVID-19.

The genes are TRBV6-2 or TRBV6-3 and TRBJ2-1, with 8 bases lining up with TRBD1. This CDR3 comprises 16 residues. In germline, CDR1 is MNHEY, CDR2 SVGEGT. Unmatched junction bases numbered 10, after V lost 6 bases and J lost 3 bases. The CDR3 is CASRPRTGSNYNEQFF. In DNA form, the CDR3 reads TGTGCCAGCAGGCCTCGGACAGGGTCGAACTACAATGAGCAGTTCTTC.

This clone showed up just once. The rearrangement joins TRBV19 to TRBJ2-1; D call uncertain. The CDR3 covers 15 residues. V was cut by 2 bases and J by 3 bases, with 11 bases left in between. CDR1 is LNHDA, CDR2 SQIVND, per germline (reference sequence). The CDR3 sequence is CASSIIVSYYNEQFF. The CDR3 DNA reads as TGTGCCAGTAGTATAATCGTCTCCTACTACAATGAGCAGTTCTTC.

The V and J genes are TRBV18 and TRBJ1-5, with D tentatively TRBD1 (5 bases). Per the germline V gene, CDR1 is KGHSH and CDR2 is LQKENI. The CDR3 is made up of 15 amino acids. Trimming left V 4 bases short and J 8 bases short, with 18 bases between. CDR3 coding DNA: TGTGCCAGCTCACGGGCAGGTTTGGGACTAAAGCCCCAGCATTTT. Protein sequence: CASSRAGLGLKPQHF.

Here the CDR3 reads CASSLRDRTLEAFF. DNA for the CDR3: TGTGCCAGCAGCCTACGGGACAGGACACTTGAAGCTTTCTTT. The gene calls are TRBV7-2 and TRBJ1-1; 8 bases match TRBD1. The CDR3 totals 14 residues. With 5 bases clipped from V and 7 bases from J, the junction kept 9 bases outside the gene matches. Germline V CDR1 and CDR2: SGHTA, FQGNSA.

This chain connects TRBV11-3 to TRBJ2-5, with TRBD2 matching 8 bases. The CDR3 loop spans 14 amino acids. Germline V CDR1 and CDR2: SGHNT, YENEEA. The ends lost 5 bases at V and 7 bases at J; junction bases unmatched: 9. The CDR3 bases are TGTGCCAGCAGCCTGCCGGGACTAGGTGCGACCCAGTACTTC. It specifies CASSLPGLGATQYF.

A remark on this clone: Different DNA sequences within this sample yield the same CDR3. The chain carries TRBV19 and TRBJ2-1; D remains unclear. Trimming took off 3 bases at V and 6 bases at J, with 6 bases between the two ends. Germline loops: CDR1 LNHDA, CDR2 SQIVND (reference sequence). This CDR3 comprises 12 residues. CDR3 protein: CASSIRGNEQFF. The CDR3 DNA reads TGTGCCAGTAGTATTCGCGGCAATGAGCAGTTCTTC.

Details on this clone: A read error may account for a junction end that differs from germline. The chain is built from TRBV7-7 and TRBJ2-7; no clear D gene. The CDR3 runs to 16 residues. Germline loops: CDR1 SSHAT, CDR2 FNYEAQ (reference sequence). In nucleotides, the CDR3 is TGTGCTAGCAGCTTACCCCTCGTGAACCGCAGATACGAGCAGTACTTC. Encoded protein: CASSLPLVNRRYEQYF.

The rearrangement links TRBV18 to TRBJ2-1; TRBD1 is a possible D gene (6 bases). The ends were cut back, 5 bases at V and 4 bases at J, with 9 bases in the middle. The germline V gene encodes CDR1 KGHSH and CDR2 LQKENI. The CDR3 has 13 residues. CDR3 DNA: TGTGCCAGCTCATCGACAGGTTACAATGAGCAGTTCTTC. It yields the protein CASSSTGYNEQFF.

CDR3 residues: CASSEERVGVAQHF. CDR3 DNA: TGTGCCAGCAGTGAAGAGAGGGTCGGAGTCGCCCAGCATTTT. The chain employs TRBV2 and TRBJ1-5; D is unclear. CDR3 length: 14 amino acids. CDR1 and CDR2 (germline): SNHLY, FYNNEI. The V and J ends lost 1 base and 11 bases respectively, with 15 bases between them.

Only one count was recorded for this clone. The V gene is TRBV18, the J gene TRBJ2-5; 8 nucleotides align to TRBD1. V was pared by 2 bases and J by 2 bases, with 10 bases of the junction left unmatched. CDR3 length: 17 amino acids. Germline CDR1 KGHSH, CDR2 LQKENI. CDR3 coding DNA: TGTGCCAGCTCACCAACCGACACCTACAGGGGGCAAGAGACCCAGTACTTC. Its translation is CASSPTDTYRGQETQYF.

V gene TRBV7-2 combines with J gene TRBJ1-2; 8 nucleotides align to TRBD1. The CDR3 loop spans 14 amino acids. Per the germline V gene, CDR1 is SGHTA and CDR2 is FQGNSA. V gave up 5 bases and J gave up 7 bases; unmatched junction bases: 9. Written as DNA, the CDR3 is TGTGCCAGCAGCGTGACGGACAGGGCGGTTGGCTACACCTTC. The encoded protein is CASSVTDRAVGYTF. The variable domain in full, with the rest retrieved from reference TRBV7-2 and TRBJ1-2, is GAGVSQSPSNKVTEKGKDVELRCDPISGHTALYWYRQSLGQGLEFLIYFQGNSAPDKSGLPSDRFSAERTGGSVSTLTIQRTQQEDSAVYLCASSVTDRAVGYTFGSGTRLTVV.

The rearrangement uses TRBV6-5 and TRBJ1-2; 7 nucleotides line up with TRBD1. The V segment lost 5 bases and the J segment 3 bases; nucleotides outside the gene matches: 9. Germline CDR1 reads MNHEY; CDR2 reads SVGAGI. This CDR3 contains 15 residues. The CDR3 nucleotides are TGTGCCAGCAGTCTCCGTGGGGACAGCTACTATGGCTACACCTTC. Translation gives CASSLRGDSYYGYTF.

This chain uses TRBV10-3 with TRBJ1-4; 7 positions match TRBD1. V dropped 5 bases and J dropped 8; count of bases not matched to a gene: 11. This CDR3 is 15 amino acids long. CDR1 is ENHRY and CDR2 is SYGVKD in the germline V gene. The CDR3 sequence: CAISPRQGPGEKLFF. CDR3 DNA: TGTGCCATCAGTCCACGACAGGGCCCTGGGGAAAAACTGTTTTTT.

The chain carries TRBV28 and TRBJ1-5, with D unclear. This CDR3 is built from 15 residues. V lost 4 bases and J lost 5, with 15 bases in between. Per the germline V gene, CDR1 is MDHEN and CDR2 is SYDVKM. The CDR3 loop reads CASSSRTRSDQPQHF. DNA of the CDR3: TGTGCCAGCAGTTCGAGGACTCGAAGCGATCAGCCCCAGCATTTT.

V is TRBV9 and J is TRBJ1-6; D remains unclear. This CDR3 has 14 amino acids. Germline V gene sequence: CDR1 SGDLS, CDR2 YYNGEE. V gave up 2 bases and J gave up 10 bases, with 13 bases separating them. CDR3 DNA: TGTGCCAGCAGCGTTGGAGGGTTTAACTCACCCCTCCACTTT. Translating gives CASSVGGFNSPLHF.

The chain joins TRBV3-1 (or the pseudogene TRBV3-2) to TRBJ1-3; D not resolved. Germline lookup yields CDR1 LGHDT and CDR2 YNNKEL (reference sequence). Trimming took 1 base from V and 4 from J, leaving 11 bases between them. The CDR3 is 15 residues long. The CDR3 region is CASSQGTSLGNTIYF. CDR3 in DNA: TGTGCCAGCAGCCAAGGGACTTCGCTGGGAAACACCATATATTTT.

The chain uses TRBV5-4 and TRBJ2-7, with D possibly matching TRBD1 (5 bases). This CDR3 spans 13 amino acids. The germline V gene has CDR1 SGHNT and CDR2 YYREEE (reference sequence). Trimming pared 0 bases from V and 3 bases from J, leaving 7 bases between. CDR3 region: CASSLGQNYEQYF. The CDR3 DNA reads TGTGCCAGCAGCTTGGGACAGAACTACGAGCAGTACTTC.

This clone appeared a single time. This rearrangement joins TRBV29-1 to TRBJ2-3, with 7 bases matching TRBD2. Germline loops: CDR1 SQVTM, CDR2 ANQGSEA. There are 14 residues in the CDR3. V was clipped by 7 bases and J by 0 bases; unmatched bases: 7. The CDR3 here is CSARAGTSTDTQYF. The CDR3 bases are TGCAGCGCCCGAGCGGGGACTAGCACAGATACGCAGTATTTT.

CDR3 region: CASRKVLGTGKEETQYF. Here the CDR3 DNA reads TGTGCCAGCAGGAAGGTATTAGGGACAGGGAAAGAAGAGACCCAGTACTTC. The V call is TRBV6-4, the J call TRBJ2-5, with 9 nucleotides matching TRBD1. CDR3 length: 17 amino acids. Germline V gene sequence: CDR1 MRHNA, CDR2 SNTAGT. V trimming: 6 bases; J trimming: 3 bases; junction bases outside the gene matches: 14.

The chain combines TRBV29-1 with TRBJ2-1; D is perhaps TRBD1 (5 bases). The CDR3 is made up of 14 amino acids. Trimming stripped 3 bases from V and 5 bases from J, with 14 bases between. Germline CDR1 SQVTM, CDR2 ANQGSEA. The chain's CDR3 is CSVDRYPGNNEQFF. The DNA of the CDR3 is TGCAGCGTTGACAGGTACCCAGGGAACAATGAGCAGTTCTTC.

The sample holds one count of this clone. V and J are TRBV19 and TRBJ2-2, with unresolved D. The V gene's germline CDR1 is LNHDA and CDR2 SQIVND (reference sequence). The CDR3 covers 13 residues. V was clipped by 7 bases and J by 5 bases, with 11 bases between them. The CDR3 DNA follows: TGTGCCAGTAAAACGAGGAGAACCGGGGAGCTGTTTTTT. Translated: CASKTRRTGELFF.

V is TRBV9 and J is TRBJ2-2, with 9 bases lining up with TRBD1. CDR1 and CDR2 from the germline V gene are SGDLS and YYNGEE. The ends lost 8 bases at V and 5 bases at J; junction bases unmatched: 10. The CDR3 is 15 residues long. The CDR3 spells CASVTTGGPTGELFF. DNA of the CDR3: TGTGCCAGTGTGACGACAGGGGGGCCTACCGGGGAGCTGTTTTTT.

J is TRBJ2-1 and V is TRBV4-3; D unclear. This CDR3 contains 17 residues. Germline CDR1 is LGHNA and CDR2 is YSLEER. The V and J ends lost 4 bases and 1 base respectively, with 17 bases between them. CDR3 in amino acids: CASSLRGSLKSYNEQFF. As DNA, the CDR3 is TGCGCCAGCAGCCTTCGTGGTAGCCTTAAATCCTACAATGAGCAGTTCTTC.

The chain links TRBV7-9 to TRBJ1-2; TRBD1 agrees at 8 bases. V gave up 4 bases and J gave up 1 base; unmatched junction bases: 11. The CDR3 consists of 17 residues. CDR1 and CDR2 (germline): SEHNR, FQNEAQ (reference sequence). CDR3 DNA: TGTGCCAGCAGCTCATACGACAGGGGCGAAATTAACTATGGCTACACCTTC. Protein product: CASSSYDRGEINYGYTF.

Remarks on this clone: Other DNA sequences in the same sample also yield this CDR3. The V and J genes are TRBV6-5 and TRBJ1-1; possible D gene TRBD1, 5 bases. The CDR3 extends over 12 amino acids. CDR1 MNHEY and CDR2 SVGAGI come from the germline V gene. V shed 2 bases and J shed 7 bases, with 8 bases lying between them. The CDR3 sequence: CASSYRGSEAFF. The CDR3, as DNA: TGTGCCAGCAGTTACCGGGGGAGTGAAGCTTTCTTT.

The chain uses TRBV6-5 and TRBJ2-1, with D unresolved. V was cut by 0 bases and J by 7 bases, with 16 bases left in between. CDR1 MNHEY and CDR2 SVGAGI come from the germline V gene. CDR3 length equals 16 residues. The CDR3 region has the DNA TGTGCCAGCAGTTACTCTAGGATGATAGCCCGGAATGAGCAGTTCTTC. It yields the protein CASSYSRMIARNEQFF.

V is TRBV29-1 and J is TRBJ1-2; D is perhaps TRBD1 (6 bases). The V end was cut by 6 bases, the J end by 7 bases, with 27 bases between. Germline lookup yields CDR1 SQVTM and CDR2 ANQGSEA. There are 16 residues in the CDR3. This CDR3 is CSVTQGRARGNGGYTF. CDR3 DNA: TGCAGCGTCACTCAGGGGAGGGCTCGCGGTAATGGTGGCTACACCTTC.